The clone carrying this TCR beta chain was seen many times. The target antigen is unknown. CDR3 size: 16 residues. Germline assignment: CDR1 SGHVS and CDR2 FQNEAQ. Between the trimmed V and J ends, which lost 0 bases and 0 bases, there was a span of 9 bases. TCRdb used MiXCR to reprocess the multiplex PCR reads, holding one entry per CDR3 protein. The sample holds about 94,000 distinct CDR3 sequences, around 30% seen once. This record belongs to a study of breast tumors, draining lymph nodes, adjacent tissues. Study-wide results and limits: Tumor TCR diversity was below lymph nodes but above nontumor tissue. The lymph node origin of tumor T cells was framed as consistent with a hypothesis, not demonstrated. Luminal-like breast cancer showed significantly greater tumor-nontumor repertoire similarity than basal-like breast cancer did.

The lymph nodes were axillary draining lymph nodes from breast cancer patients. The TCR originated in a female donor with breast cancer. Some clones in this sample may be carry-over from other donors' samples. What was sequenced was axillary lymph node tissue. V usage is TRBV7-8 and J usage is TRBJ2-1; D is uncertain. The CDR3 sequence: CASSLARLSSYNEQFF. DNA of the CDR3: TGTGCCAGCAGCTTAGCTCGGTTGAGCTCCTACAATGAGCAGTTCTTC.